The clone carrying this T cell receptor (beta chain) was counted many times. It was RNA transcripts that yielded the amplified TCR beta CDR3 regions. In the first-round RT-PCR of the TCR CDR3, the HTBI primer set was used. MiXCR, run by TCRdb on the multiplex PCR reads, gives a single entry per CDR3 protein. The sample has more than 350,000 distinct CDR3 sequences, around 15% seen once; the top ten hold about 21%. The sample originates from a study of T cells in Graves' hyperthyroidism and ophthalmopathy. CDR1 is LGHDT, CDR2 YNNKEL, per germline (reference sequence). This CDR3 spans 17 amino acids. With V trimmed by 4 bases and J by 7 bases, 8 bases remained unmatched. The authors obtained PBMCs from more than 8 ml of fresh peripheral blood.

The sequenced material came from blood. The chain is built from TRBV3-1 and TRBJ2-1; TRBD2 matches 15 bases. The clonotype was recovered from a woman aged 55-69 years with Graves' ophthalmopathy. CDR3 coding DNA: TGTGCCAGCAGCCTCCCCGGGACTAGCGGGAGGAGGAATGAGCAGTTCTTC. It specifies CASSLPGTSGRRNEQFF.